This T cell receptor (beta chain) comes out of a study of blood T cell repertoires in COVID-19. Study at large: Samples came from the United States, Italy and Spain, spanning acute and convalescent COVID-19. In each case, the material was cDNA or gDNA derived from T cells, B-cell-depleted T cells, or PBMCs.

As handled by the study authors: The authors estimated nucleated cell counts from reference gene primer amplification. Generated by immunoSEQ multiplex PCR, the TCRdb table keeps only in-frame clones and is missing some. The V and J calls and clone size were taken over from that table, and D and trimming were inferred from the DNA. The profile shows around 190,000 clones, 88% of them singletons. Trimming pared 3 bases from V and 8 bases from J, leaving 18 bases between. Germline values: CDR1 SGHRS, CDR2 YFSETQ. This CDR3 is built from 16 residues. The sequenced sample was peripheral blood. This chain links TRBV5-1 with TRBJ1-6, with D perhaps matching TRBD1 (5 bases). This TCR was recovered from a human donor in a cohort sampled during active COVID-19. CDR3 in amino acids: CASSSGGRLGDSPLHF. The CDR3 coding sequence is TGCGCCAGCAGCTCCGGCGGGAGATTAGGGGATTCACCCCTCCACTTT.